This TCR beta chain was found in a study of vaccination effects on CD4 cells after COVID-19. Study as a whole: Late post-vaccine samples came at days +241, +227 and +161 respectively. Samples collected post-vaccine were obtained a median of 72 days after the second dose. Overall study findings and caveats: The study found that post-vaccine spike-reactive clones in convalescents were mainly new vaccine-induced clones.

Concerning this clone itself: The antigen remains undetermined.

This table comes from immunoSEQ multiplex PCR, and its TCRdb copy is limited to in-frame clones, with some not included. The sample shows 15,000 or so clones, around three quarters of them seen only once. Before sequencing took place, the ViraFEST assay used viral peptide pools to expand antigen-specific CD4+ T cells. After about 10 days in culture, the CD4+ T cells were isolated. Between March and December 2020, the person had a SARS-CoV-2 infection that PCR confirmed. Participants completed two doses of the BNT162b2 or mRNA-1273 vaccine. At days 3 and 7, half of the medium was exchanged for IL-2 medium. Germline-derived CDR1 and CDR2 are SGHAT and FQNNGV. This CDR3 contains 18 residues. V gave up 5 bases and J gave up 5 bases; unmatched junction bases: 16.

The origin of this receptor is a human donor who had a prior SARS-CoV-2 infection. V is TRBV11-2 and J is TRBJ2-7; 12 positions match TRBD2. The material was CD4+ T cells from PBMCs cultured with SARS-CoV-2 spike peptides, obtained after COVID-19 vaccination. The CDR3 DNA reads as TGTGCCAGCAGCGCCCGAAGGACTAGCGGGAATAATTCCCACGAGCAGTACTTC. This gives the protein CASSARRTSGNNSHEQYF.